Here is one T cell receptor beta chain with its context. Using immunoSEQ multiplex PCR, the repertoire was profiled, and TCRdb retains in-frame clones only, with some absent. The sample has approximately 97,000 clones, around 81% seen once. There are 16 residues in the CDR3. This entry comes from a study of control samples from healthy donors and cancer patients. The sequence was collected from a man aged 25-45 years in good health. The V call is TRBV12-2, the J call TRBJ2-7; TRBD1, the table's D call, lacks a check against the DNA. TRBV12-2 is reported as a pseudogene. The source material was blood. CDR3 in amino acids: CASRLEKPGTAYEQYF. In DNA form, the CDR3 reads TGTGCAAGTCGCTTAGAGAAACCCGGGACAGCCTACGAGCAGTACTTC.